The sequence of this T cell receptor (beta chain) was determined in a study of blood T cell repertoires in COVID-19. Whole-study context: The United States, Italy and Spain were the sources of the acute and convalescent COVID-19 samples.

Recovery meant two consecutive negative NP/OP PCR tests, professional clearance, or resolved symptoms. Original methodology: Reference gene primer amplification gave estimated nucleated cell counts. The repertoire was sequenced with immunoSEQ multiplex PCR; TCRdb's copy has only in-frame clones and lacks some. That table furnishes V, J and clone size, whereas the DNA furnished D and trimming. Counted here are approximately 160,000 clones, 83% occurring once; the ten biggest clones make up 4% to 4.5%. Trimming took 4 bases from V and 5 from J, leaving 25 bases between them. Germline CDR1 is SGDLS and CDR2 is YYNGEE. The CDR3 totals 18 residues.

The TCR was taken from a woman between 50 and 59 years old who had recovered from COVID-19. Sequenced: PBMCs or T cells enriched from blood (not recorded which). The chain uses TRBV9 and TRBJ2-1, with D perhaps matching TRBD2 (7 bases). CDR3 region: CASSLTGGGLIKHNEQFF. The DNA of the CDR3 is TGTGCCAGCAGCCTCACGGGGGGCGGGCTCATCAAACACAATGAGCAGTTCTTC.